This T cell receptor beta chain originates from a study of technical replicates of blood from several donors. The data were produced by immunoSEQ multiplex PCR, yet TCRdb's version contains in-frame clones alone and is incomplete. The sample consists of 84,000 or so clones, 93% of them appearing once. This TCR came from a human donor in good health. Material for sequencing was T cells isolated from PBMCs.

Here the CDR3 DNA reads TGTGCCAGCAGTGATACAACCATGAACACTGAAGCTTTCTTT. Translating it yields CASSDTTMNTEAFF. This chain links TRBV6-1 with TRBJ1-1; no firm D call. CDR1 and CDR2 (germline): MNHNS, SASEGT. Trimming pared 3 bases from V and 0 bases from J, leaving 8 bases between. The CDR3 covers 14 residues.